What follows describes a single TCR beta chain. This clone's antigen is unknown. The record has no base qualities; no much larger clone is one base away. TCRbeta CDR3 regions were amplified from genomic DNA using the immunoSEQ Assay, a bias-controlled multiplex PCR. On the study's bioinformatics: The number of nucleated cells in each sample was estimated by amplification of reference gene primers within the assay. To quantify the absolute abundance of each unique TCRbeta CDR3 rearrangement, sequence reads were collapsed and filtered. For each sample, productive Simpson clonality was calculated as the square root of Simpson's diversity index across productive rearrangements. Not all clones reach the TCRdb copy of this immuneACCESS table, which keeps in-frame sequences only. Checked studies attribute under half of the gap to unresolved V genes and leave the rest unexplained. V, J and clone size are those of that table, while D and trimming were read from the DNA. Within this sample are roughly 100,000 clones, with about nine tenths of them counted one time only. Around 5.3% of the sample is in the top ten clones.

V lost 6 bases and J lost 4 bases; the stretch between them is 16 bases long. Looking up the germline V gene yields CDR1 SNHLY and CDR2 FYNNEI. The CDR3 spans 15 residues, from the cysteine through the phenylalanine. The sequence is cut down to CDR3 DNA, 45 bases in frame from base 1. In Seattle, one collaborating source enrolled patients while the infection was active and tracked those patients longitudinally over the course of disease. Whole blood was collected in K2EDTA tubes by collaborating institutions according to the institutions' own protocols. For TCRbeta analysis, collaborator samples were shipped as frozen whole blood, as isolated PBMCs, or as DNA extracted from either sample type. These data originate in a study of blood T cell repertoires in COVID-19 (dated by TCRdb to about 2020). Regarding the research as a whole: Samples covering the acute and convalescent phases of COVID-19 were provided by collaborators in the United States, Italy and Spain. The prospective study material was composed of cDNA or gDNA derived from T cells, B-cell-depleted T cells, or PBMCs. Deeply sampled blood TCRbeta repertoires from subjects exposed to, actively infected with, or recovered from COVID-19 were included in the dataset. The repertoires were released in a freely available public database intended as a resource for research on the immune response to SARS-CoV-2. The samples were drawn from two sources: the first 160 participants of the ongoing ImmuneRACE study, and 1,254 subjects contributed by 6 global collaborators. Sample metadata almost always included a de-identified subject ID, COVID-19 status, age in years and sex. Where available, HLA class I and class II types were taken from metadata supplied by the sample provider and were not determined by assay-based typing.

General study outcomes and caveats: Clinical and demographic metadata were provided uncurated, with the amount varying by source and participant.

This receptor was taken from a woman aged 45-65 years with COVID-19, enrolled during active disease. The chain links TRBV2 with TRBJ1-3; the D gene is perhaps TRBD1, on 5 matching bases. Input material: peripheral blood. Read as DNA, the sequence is TGTGCCAGCAGGGGGGAGGTTACCGCCGGAAACACCATATATTTT. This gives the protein CASRGEVTAGNTIYF.